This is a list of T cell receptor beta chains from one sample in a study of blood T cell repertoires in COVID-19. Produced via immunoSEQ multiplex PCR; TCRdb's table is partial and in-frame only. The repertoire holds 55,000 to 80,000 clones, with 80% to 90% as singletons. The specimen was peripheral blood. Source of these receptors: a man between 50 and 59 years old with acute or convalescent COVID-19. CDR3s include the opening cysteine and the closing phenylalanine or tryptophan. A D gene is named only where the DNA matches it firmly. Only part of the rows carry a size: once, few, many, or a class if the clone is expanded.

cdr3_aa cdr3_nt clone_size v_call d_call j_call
CASSAPGTGELFF TGTGCCAGCAGTGCGCCGGGGACCGGGGAGCTGTTTTTT once TRBV27 - TRBJ2-2
CASRQTGDSYNEQFF TGTGCCAGCCGCCAGACAGGGGATTCCTACAATGAGCAGTTCTTC - TRBV7-3 TRBD1 TRBJ2-1
CATGLAGGRNYEQYF TGTGCCACCGGACTAGCGGGAGGCCGAAATTACGAGCAGTACTTC - TRBV7-2 TRBD2 TRBJ2-7
CASSSSGTSYEQYF TGCGCCAGCAGTTCCAGCGGGACCTCCTACGAGCAGTACTTC - TRBV5-1 TRBD2 TRBJ2-7
CASSRTQQETQYF TGTGCCAGCTCGCGGACACAGCAAGAGACCCAGTACTTC - TRBV18 - TRBJ2-5
CASKRTSTDTQYF TGTGCCAGCAAGAGGACTAGCACAGATACGCAGTATTTT few TRBV2 - TRBJ2-3
CASSSGTSGSHETQYF TGTGCCAGCAGCTCAGGGACTAGCGGGAGCCACGAGACCCAGTACTTC - TRBV7-9 TRBD2 TRBJ2-5
CAWMGGQELYEQYF TGTGCCTGGATGGGTGGACAGGAACTTTACGAGCAGTACTTC - TRBV30 TRBD1 TRBJ2-7
CASREGTGGDAAHGYTF TGCGCCAGCAGGGAAGGGACAGGGGGCGATGCAGCCCATGGCTACACCTTC - TRBV5-1 TRBD1 TRBJ1-2
CASMWDRVSNQPQHF TGTGCCAGCATGTGGGACAGGGTGTCTAATCAGCCCCAGCATTTT - TRBV2 TRBD1 TRBJ1-5